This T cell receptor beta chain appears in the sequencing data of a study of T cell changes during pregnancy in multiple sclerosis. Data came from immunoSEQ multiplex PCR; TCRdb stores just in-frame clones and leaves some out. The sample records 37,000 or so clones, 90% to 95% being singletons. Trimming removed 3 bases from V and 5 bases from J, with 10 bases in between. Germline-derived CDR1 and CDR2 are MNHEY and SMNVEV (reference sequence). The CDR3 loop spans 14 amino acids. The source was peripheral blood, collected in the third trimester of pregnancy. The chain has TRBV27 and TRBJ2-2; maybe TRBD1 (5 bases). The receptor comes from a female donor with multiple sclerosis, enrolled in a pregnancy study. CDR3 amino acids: CASSLSRGTGELFF. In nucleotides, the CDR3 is TGTGCCAGCAGTTTGAGTAGGGGAACCGGGGAGCTGTTTTTT.